Listed below are T cell receptor beta chains from one sample, sequenced in a study of T cell clusters in autoimmune cytopenias. After re-calling the multiplex PCR reads, TCRdb lists one entry per CDR3 protein, DNA absent. The specimen's table records about 4,800 distinct CDR3 sequences. The sample was peripheral blood. The receptors originated from a human donor with an autoimmune cytopenia or autoimmune hepatitis (not recorded which). CDR3s include the opening cysteine and the closing phenylalanine or tryptophan. Size tells how often a clone was seen (once, few, many) or the class of an expanded clone, and some rows leave it out.

J gene: TRBJ1-5
clone size: medium-sized
V gene: TRBV19
CDR3 protein: CASWRGGQPQHF

J gene: TRBJ2-1
clone size: medium-sized
V gene: TRBV30
CDR3 protein: CAWSPSNEQFF

J gene: TRBJ2-1
clone size: medium-sized
V gene: TRBV6-5
CDR3 protein: CASSGGALKNEQFF

J gene: TRBJ1-2
clone size: -
V gene: TRBV15
CDR3 protein: CATSHTGANYGYTF

J gene: TRBJ2-3
clone size: medium-sized
V gene: TRBV6-5
CDR3 protein: CASRPGITDTQYF

J gene: TRBJ2-4
clone size: -
V gene: TRBV27
CDR3 protein: CASSRSELAKNIQYF

J gene: TRBJ2-3
clone size: medium-sized
V gene: TRBV6-1
CDR3 protein: CASSGGTDTQYF

J gene: TRBJ2-1
clone size: medium-sized
V gene: TRBV6-5
CDR3 protein: CASSYPNSGRGDNEQFF

J gene: TRBJ2-7
clone size: large
V gene: TRBV29-1
CDR3 protein: CSVEGDGTAPYEQYF

J gene: TRBJ2-7
clone size: -
V gene: TRBV18
CDR3 protein: CASATGQGESYEQYF

J gene: TRBJ2-5
clone size: -
V gene: TRBV10-1
CDR3 protein: CASSEKYPGGRETQYF

J gene: TRBJ2-7
clone size: medium-sized
V gene: TRBV6-1
CDR3 protein: CASSDGTASSYEQYF